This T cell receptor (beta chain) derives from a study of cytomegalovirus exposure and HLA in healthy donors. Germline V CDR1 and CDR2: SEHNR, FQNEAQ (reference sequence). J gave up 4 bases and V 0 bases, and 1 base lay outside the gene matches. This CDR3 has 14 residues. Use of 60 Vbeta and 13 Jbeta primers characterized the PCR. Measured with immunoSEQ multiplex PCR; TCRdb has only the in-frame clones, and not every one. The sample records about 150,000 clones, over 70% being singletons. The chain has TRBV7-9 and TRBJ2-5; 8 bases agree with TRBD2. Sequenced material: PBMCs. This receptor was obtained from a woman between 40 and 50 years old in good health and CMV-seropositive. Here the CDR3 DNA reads TGTGCCAGCAGCTTAGCGCGGGGGGTAGAGACCCAGTACTTC. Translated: CASSLARGVETQYF.